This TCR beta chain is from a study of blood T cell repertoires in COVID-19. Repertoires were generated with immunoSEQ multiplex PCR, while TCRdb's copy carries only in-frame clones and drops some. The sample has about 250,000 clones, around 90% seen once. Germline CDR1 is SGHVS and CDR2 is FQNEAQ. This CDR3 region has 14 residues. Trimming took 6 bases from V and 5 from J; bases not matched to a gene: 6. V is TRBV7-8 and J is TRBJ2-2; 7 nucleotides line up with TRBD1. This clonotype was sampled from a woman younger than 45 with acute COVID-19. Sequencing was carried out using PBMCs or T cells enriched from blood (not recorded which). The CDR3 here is CASRPTGATGELFF. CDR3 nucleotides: TGTGCCAGCAGACCAACAGGGGCGACCGGGGAGCTGTTTTTT.